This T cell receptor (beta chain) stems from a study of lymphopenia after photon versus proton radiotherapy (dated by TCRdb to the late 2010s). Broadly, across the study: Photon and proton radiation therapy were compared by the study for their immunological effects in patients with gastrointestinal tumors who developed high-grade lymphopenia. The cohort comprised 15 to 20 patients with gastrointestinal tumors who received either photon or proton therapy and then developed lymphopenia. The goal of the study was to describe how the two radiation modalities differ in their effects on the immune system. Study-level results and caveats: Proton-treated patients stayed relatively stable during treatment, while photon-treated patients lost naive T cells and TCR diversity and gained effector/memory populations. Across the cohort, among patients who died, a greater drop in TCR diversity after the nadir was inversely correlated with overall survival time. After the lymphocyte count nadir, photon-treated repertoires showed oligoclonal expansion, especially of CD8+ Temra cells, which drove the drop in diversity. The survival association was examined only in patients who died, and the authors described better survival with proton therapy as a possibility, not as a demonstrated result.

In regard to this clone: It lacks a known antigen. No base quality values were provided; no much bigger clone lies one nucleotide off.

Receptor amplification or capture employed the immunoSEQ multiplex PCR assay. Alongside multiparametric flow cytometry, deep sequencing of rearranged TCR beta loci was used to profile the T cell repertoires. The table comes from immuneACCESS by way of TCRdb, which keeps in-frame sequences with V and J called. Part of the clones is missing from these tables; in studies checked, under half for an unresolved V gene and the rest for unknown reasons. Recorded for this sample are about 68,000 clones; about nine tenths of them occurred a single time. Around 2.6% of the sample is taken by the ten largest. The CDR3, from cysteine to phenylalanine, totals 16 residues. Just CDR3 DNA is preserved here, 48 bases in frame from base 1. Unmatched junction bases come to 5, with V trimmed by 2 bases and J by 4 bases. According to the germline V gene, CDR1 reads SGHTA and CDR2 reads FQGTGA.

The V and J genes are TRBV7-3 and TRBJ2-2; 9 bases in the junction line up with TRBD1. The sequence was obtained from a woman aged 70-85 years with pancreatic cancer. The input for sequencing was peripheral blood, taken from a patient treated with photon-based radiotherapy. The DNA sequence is TGTGCCAGCAGCTTAGGAGGGACAGGGACCACCGGGGAGCTGTTTTTT. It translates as CASSLGGTGTTGELFF.